A selection of T cell receptor beta chains follows, all from one sample in a study of cytomegalovirus exposure and HLA in healthy donors. Some clones are missing from TCRdb's copy, which holds only in-frame ones; the method was immunoSEQ multiplex PCR. The sample lists some 40,000 clones; over 80% were seen once. The source material was PBMCs. The origin of the receptors is a man aged 18-30 years in good health and CMV-seronegative. The CDR3 runs from the conserved cysteine through the conserved F or W. D genes are given only for firm matches. The size of a clone is reported for some rows only, either as once, few or many, or as a class for expanded clones.

J	V	size	D	DNA	CDR3
TRBJ1-1	TRBV27	few	TRBD1	TGTGCCAGCAGTTTTTGGACAGGGGAGGACACTGAAGCTTTCTTT	CASSFWTGEDTEAFF
TRBJ2-7	TRBV5-8	-	-	TGTGCCAGCAGCATTGGCGCTGGGGGCGGCGAGCAGTACTTC	CASSIGAGGGEQYF
TRBJ2-1	TRBV5-4	-	TRBD2	TGTGCCAGCAGCTTAATAGCGGGATACAATGAGCAGTTCTTC	CASSLIAGYNEQFF
TRBJ1-2	TRBV30	few	-	TGTGCCTGGAGAGATCCACAGGGAGTGCACGGCTACACCTTC	CAWRDPQGVHGYTF
TRBJ2-2	TRBV12-5	once	TRBD1	TGTGCTAGTGGTTTGAAGACAGGGCCGAACACCGGGGAGCTGTTTTTT	CASGLKTGPNTGELFF
TRBJ2-1	TRBV5-4	-	TRBD2	TGTGCCAGCAGCCGGCGGGGTAGCGGGAGCGGGATCGATGAGCAGTTCTTC	CASSRRGSGSGIDEQFF
TRBJ2-3	TRBV5-6	once	-	TGTGCCAGCAGCTTCGGAGTAGGTGCAGATACGCAGTATTTT	CASSFGVGADTQYF
TRBJ2-1	TRBV19	-	TRBD1	TGTGCCAGTAGTCTACGACAGGGCGATGAGCAGTTCTTC	CASSLRQGDEQFF
TRBJ2-7	TRBV20-1	-	-	TGCAGTGCTAGGCAGTACTACGAGCAGTACTTC	CSARQYYEQYF
TRBJ2-5	TRBV7-3	-	TRBD2	TGTGCCAGCAGCTTAATCGGGGGGGCGCGAGAGACCCAGTACTTC	CASSLIGGARETQYF
TRBJ2-7	TRBV6-6	-	TRBD2	TGTGCCAGCAGCCCCCTAGCGGGAGGCAACGAGCAGTACTTC	CASSPLAGGNEQYF
TRBJ1-5	TRBV27	once	TRBD1	TGTGCCAGCAGTCCGGGACAGCTGGCGAGGCCCCAGCATTTT	CASSPGQLARPQHF
TRBJ1-6	TRBV2	-	TRBD1	TGTGCCAGCAGTGAAAGGGGACAGGGGGGTAATAATTCACCCCTCCACTTT	CASSERGQGGNNSPLHF
TRBJ2-7	TRBV4-1	-	TRBD1	TGCGCCAGCAGCCAAGATTCCCCAGGGGGCTCTTACGAGCAGTACTTC	CASSQDSPGGSYEQYF
TRBJ2-5	TRBV6-5	-	TRBD2	TGTGCCAGCAGGATGCTAGCGGGGGGGCAGGAGACCCAGTACTTC	CASRMLAGGQETQYF
TRBJ1-2	TRBV5-1	-	-	TGCGCCAGCAGCTTGGCACGCGGGGGCGGGACTGTCTATGGCTACACCTTC	CASSLARGGGTVYGYTF
TRBJ2-5	TRBV30	-	TRBD2	TGTGCCTGGAGTGTACCGAGCGGGGGGGCCCGAGAGACCCAGTACTTC	CAWSVPSGGARETQYF
TRBJ1-4	TRBV30	-	-	TGTGCCTGGAGTGGAGGGCGTGAAAAACTGTTTTTT	CAWSGGREKLFF
TRBJ2-3	TRBV7-2	-	-	TGTGCCAGCAGCTACGACGGGGGCACAGATACGCAGTATTTT	CASSYDGGTDTQYF
TRBJ2-4	TRBV28	-	-	TGTGCCAGCAGTCCTGCGGGTACTAAAAACATTCAGTACTTC	CASSPAGTKNIQYF
TRBJ1-2	TRBV4-2	-	TRBD1	TGTGCCAGCAGCCAAGATGCAACAGGGGCATATGGCTACACCTTC	CASSQDATGAYGYTF
TRBJ1-1	TRBV7-6	-	-	TGTGCCAGCAGCTTCGGGGTGGGCCCGGAAGCTTTCTTT	CASSFGVGPEAFF
TRBJ2-5	TRBV2	-	-	TGTGCCAGCAAGTCGTCAGGGTTGGAAGAGACCCAGTACTTC	CASKSSGLEETQYF
TRBJ1-1	TRBV5-1	-	-	TGCGCCAGCAGCTTGGCCCTTGGGGGGATGAACACTGAAGCTTTCTTT	CASSLALGGMNTEAFF
TRBJ2-1	TRBV27	-	TRBD2	TGTGCCAGCAGGCCCACCGGGACTAGTGCCTTGAATGAGCAGTTCTTC	CASRPTGTSALNEQFF
TRBJ2-7	TRBV11-1	-	TRBD2	TGTGCCAGCAGCTCCCGACTAGCGGGAGTGGGCGAGCAGTACTTC	CASSSRLAGVGEQYF
TRBJ1-5	TRBV7-3	-	-	TGTGCCAGCAACGAAACAGGGCCCTGCAATCAGCCCCAGCATTTT	CASNETGPCNQPQHF
TRBJ2-7	TRBV13	-	-	TGTGCCAGCAGCCGGACAGATGCCCACTACGAGCAGTACTTC	CASSRTDAHYEQYF
TRBJ2-1	TRBV10-3	-	TRBD2	TGTGCCATCAGGGGGACTAGCCCAACCACCTACAATGAGCAGTTCTTC	CAIRGTSPTTYNEQFF
TRBJ1-1	TRBV18	-	-	TGTGCCAGCTCACCACTTTGGAGGGTGGACACTGAAGCTTTCTTT	CASSPLWRVDTEAFF
TRBJ2-7	TRBV6-6	-	-	TGTGCCAGCAACCCCCAGGACATTCCTACGAAGCAGTACTTC	CASNPQDIPTKQYF
TRBJ1-5	TRBV28	-	-	TGTGCCAGCAGTTCGGGTATGGGCGGACTTAGCAATCAGCCCCAGCATTTT	CASSSGMGGLSNQPQHF
TRBJ2-7	TRBV23-1	-	TRBD1	TGCGCCAGCAGTCAATCTCCCGGGACAGGAATCGAGCAGTACTTC	CASSQSPGTGIEQYF
TRBJ2-1	TRBV27	-	TRBD1	TGTGCCAGCAGACAAGGGAGGGGACAGGGACAGTTCTTC	CASRQGRGQGQFF
TRBJ1-2	TRBV30	few	TRBD1	TGTGCCTGGTCCCGGGACAGGGGAATAGGTGGCTACACCTTC	CAWSRDRGIGGYTF
TRBJ2-3	TRBV7-3	-	TRBD2	TGTGCCAGCAGCTTAATTGGGACTAGGGGGGATACGCAGTATTTT	CASSLIGTRGDTQYF
TRBJ2-1	TRBV27	-	TRBD2	TGTGCCAGCAGTTTTTTACTAGCGGGAGGGAGTGAGCAGTTCTTC	CASSFLLAGGSEQFF
TRBJ2-2	TRBV19	-	-	TGTGCCAGTAGTATAGCACGGGACACCGGGGAGCTGTTTTTT	CASSIARDTGELFF
TRBJ1-2	TRBV7-9	-	TRBD1	TGTGCCAGCAGCAACGCAGGGGGGACTAACTATGGCTACACCTTC	CASSNAGGTNYGYTF
TRBJ2-7	TRBV6-5	-	TRBD2	TGTGCCAGCAGTTACTCGACTAGCGGGGGGGAGCAGTACTTC	CASSYSTSGGEQYF
TRBJ2-5	TRBV5-4	-	TRBD2	TGTGCCAGCAGCTACGAGCGGGGGGCGGGGGAGACCCAGTACTTC	CASSYERGAGETQYF